Listed below are T cell receptor beta chains from one sample, sequenced in a study of neurological immune-mediated disorders. One entry per CDR3 protein, called by TCRdb with MiXCR from the 5' RACE reads. The data contain 70,000 to 95,000 distinct CDR3 sequences, roughly 13% of them singletons. Sequenced: PBMCs. Receptors originate from a female donor with HTLV-1-associated myelopathy (HAM/TSP). The CDR3 runs from the conserved cysteine through the conserved F or W. The D gene is left open where the match is weak. Size tells how often a clone was seen (once, few, many) or the class of an expanded clone, and some rows leave it out.

v_gene,j_gene,abundance,d_gene,CDR3aa,CDR3nt
TRBV6-5,TRBJ1-2,many,TRBD1,CASSYVRTGGNYGYTF,TGTGCCAGCAGTTACGTGAGAACAGGGGGAAACTATGGCTACACCTTC
TRBV12-3/TRBV12-4,TRBJ1-2,many,TRBD1,CARPGQGAGGYTF,TGTGCCAGGCCGGGACAGGGGGCTGGTGGCTACACCTTC
TRBV5-1,TRBJ2-1,many,NA,CASSFVAGSNEQFF,TGCGCCAGCAGCTTTGTAGCAGGGAGCAATGAGCAGTTCTTC
TRBV6-5,TRBJ2-7,many,NA,CASSYYGGPYEQYF,TGTGCCAGCAGTTACTACGGGGGGCCCTACGAGCAGTACTTC
TRBV5-1,TRBJ2-5,few,TRBD1,CASSSGTVQETQYF,TGCGCCAGCAGCTCTGGGACAGTCCAAGAGACCCAGTACTTC
TRBV5-1,TRBJ2-7,many,NA,CASNFGPGGYEQYF,TGCGCCAGCAACTTTGGGCCCGGTGGCTACGAGCAGTACTTC
TRBV12-3/TRBV12-4,TRBJ2-7,many,NA,CASSRDGYEQYF,TGTGCCAGCAGTAGGGACGGATACGAGCAGTACTTC
TRBV7-2,TRBJ2-7,many,TRBD1,CASSIDRAEGYEQYF,TGTGCCAGCAGCATCGACAGGGCAGAAGGGTACGAGCAGTACTTC
TRBV5-1,TRBJ2-1,many,NA,CASSRVSSDEQFF,TGCGCCAGCAGCCGGGTCTCCAGCGATGAGCAGTTCTTC
TRBV10-1,TRBJ2-3,many,NA,CASSESHRGTDTQYF,TGCGCCAGCAGTGAGTCGCACAGGGGCACAGATACGCAGTATTTT
TRBV5-1,TRBJ2-5,once,TRBD2,CASGLTSGGPGETQYF,TGCGCCAGCGGCTTAACTAGCGGGGGGCCCGGGGAGACCCAGTACTTC
TRBV5-1,TRBJ2-3,many,TRBD2,CASSLDLAGGTDTQYF,TGCGCCAGCAGCTTGGATCTAGCGGGGGGCACAGATACGCAGTATTTT
TRBV18,TRBJ2-7,few,TRBD1,CASSPRQGAITYEQYF,TGTGCCAGCTCACCGCGACAGGGGGCGATTACTTACGAGCAGTACTTC
TRBV7-2,TRBJ2-1,few,TRBD2,CASSLAPSGGAEQFF,TGTGCCAGCAGCTTAGCCCCTAGCGGGGGGGCGGAGCAGTTCTTC
TRBV7-9,TRBJ2-2,NA,NA,CASIPNRNTGEMFF,TGTGCCAGCATCCCGAACAGAAACACCGGGGAGATGTTTTTT
TRBV5-1,TRBJ2-7,many,NA,CASSTQGSGAYEQYF,TGCGCCAGCAGCACCCAAGGTTCGGGGGCCTACGAGCAGTACTTC
TRBV7-7,TRBJ2-2,many,TRBD2,CATSGGAYAGELFF,TGTGCCACGAGCGGGGGCGCATATGCCGGGGAGCTGTTTTTT
TRBV20-1,TRBJ2-1,many,NA,CSARDASGRWGGSSSYNEQFF,TGCAGTGCTAGAGATGCGAGTGGGCGCTGGGGCGGATCGAGCTCCTACAATGAGCAGTTCTTC
TRBV5-1,TRBJ2-7,many,TRBD1,CASSPGTGWYEQYF,TGCGCCAGCAGCCCCGGGACAGGGTGGTACGAGCAGTACTTC
TRBV11-2,TRBJ2-5,many,NA,CASSFALGAGETQYF,TGTGCCAGCAGCTTTGCTTTAGGGGCCGGGGAGACCCAGTACTTC
TRBV20-1,TRBJ1-5,NA,NA,CSASRGMQQPQHF,TGCAGTGCTAGTCGTGGGATGCAACAGCCCCAGCATTTT
TRBV20-1,TRBJ2-2,many,NA,CSAHAFSGVPGELFF,TGCAGTGCTCACGCGTTCTCAGGGGTACCCGGGGAGCTGTTTTTT
TRBV20-1,TRBJ2-5,many,NA,CSARKETQYF,TGCAGTGCTAGGAAAGAGACCCAGTACTTC
TRBV5-1,TRBJ2-3,many,TRBD2,CASRLAATDTQYF,TGCGCCAGCAGACTAGCGGCCACAGATACGCAGTATTTT
TRBV5-1,TRBJ1-2,many,TRBD1,CASSLTSVRGNGYTF,TGCGCCAGCAGCTTGACCTCGGTCAGGGGGAACGGCTACACCTTC
TRBV20-1,TRBJ1-1,many,NA,CSASIPGRNTEAFF,TGCAGTGCTAGTATCCCGGGTCGGAACACTGAAGCTTTCTTT
TRBV10-3,TRBJ2-7,many,NA,CAIRSIGNYEQYF,TGTGCCATCAGGTCCATTGGGAACTACGAGCAGTACTTC
TRBV29-1,TRBJ2-1,NA,NA,CSGGVWRGWEQFF,TGCAGCGGGGGTGTATGGAGAGGGTGGGAGCAGTTCTTC
TRBV2,TRBJ2-7,many,NA,CASSGTVYEQYF,TGTGCCAGCAGCGGGACTGTTTACGAGCAGTACTTC
TRBV7-2,TRBJ2-1,few,NA,CASSFSSDYNEQFF,TGTGCCAGCAGCTTTTCATCCGACTACAATGAGCAGTTCTTC
TRBV5-1,TRBJ1-4,many,NA,CASSPGQPNEKLFF,TGCGCCAGCAGCCCGGGACAACCAAATGAAAAACTGTTTTTT
TRBV20-1,TRBJ2-1,NA,TRBD1,CSAWDRSSYNEQFF,TGCAGTGCTTGGGACAGGAGCTCCTACAATGAGCAGTTCTTC
TRBV5-1,TRBJ2-2,NA,TRBD1,CASSIRTGGPGANGELFF,TGCGCCAGCAGCATCCGGACAGGGGGCCCAGGAGCCAACGGGGAGCTGTTTTTT
TRBV19,TRBJ1-5,few,NA,CASRKTAHQPQHF,TGTGCCAGTAGAAAGACAGCGCATCAGCCCCAGCATTTT
TRBV5-1,TRBJ2-7,many,NA,CASSFQDGYEQYF,TGCGCCAGCAGCTTCCAAGACGGCTACGAGCAGTACTTC
TRBV5-1,TRBJ1-6,many,NA,CASSLTNSPLHF,TGCGCCAGCAGCTTGACGAATTCACCCCTCCACTTT
TRBV10-3,TRBJ2-2,many,NA,CAISVGTGELFF,TGTGCCATCAGTGTGGGGACCGGGGAGCTGTTTTTT
TRBV7-2,TRBJ2-1,NA,NA,CASSTRAHNEQFF,TGTGCCAGCAGCACGCGAGCCCACAATGAGCAGTTCTTC
TRBV5-1,TRBJ1-6,many,TRBD1,CASSLVSQGGGNSPLHF,TGCGCCAGCAGCTTGGTTTCCCAGGGGGGTGGTAATTCACCCCTCCACTTT
TRBV12-3/TRBV12-4,TRBJ1-6,many,NA,CASSLFSDSPLHF,TGTGCCAGCAGTTTATTCTCGGATTCACCCCTCCACTTT
TRBV20-1,TRBJ2-7,few,TRBD2,CSAEGLAKREQYF,TGCAGTGCGGAGGGACTAGCCAAGCGCGAGCAGTACTTC
TRBV6-1,TRBJ2-2,many,NA,CASSVWTGELFF,TGTGCCAGCAGTGTTTGGACCGGGGAGCTGTTTTTT
TRBV7-7,TRBJ2-3,many,NA,CASSPIISTDTQYF,TGTGCTAGCAGCCCAATTATTAGCACAGATACGCAGTATTTT
TRBV20-1,TRBJ1-4,many,TRBD1,CSPQKNRGEKLFF,TGCAGTCCGCAGAAGAACAGGGGTGAAAAACTGTTTTTT
TRBV5-1,TRBJ1-2,many,NA,CASSPLGTENYGYTF,TGCGCCAGCAGCCCGCTAGGTACAGAGAACTATGGCTACACCTTC
TRBV20-1,TRBJ2-5,many,NA,CSAGLVGGPLGETQYF,TGCAGTGCTGGTCTGGTGGGGGGGCCACTTGGGGAGACCCAGTACTTC
TRBV5-1,TRBJ2-7,many,TRBD1,CASTPRQGPYEQYF,TGCGCCAGCACACCTCGACAGGGCCCCTACGAGCAGTACTTC
TRBV12-3/TRBV12-4,TRBJ2-3,many,NA,CASSLAQGLSTDTQYF,TGTGCCAGCAGTTTAGCGCAAGGCCTCTCCACAGATACGCAGTATTTT
TRBV7-2,TRBJ2-7,many,NA,CASSPRQVGGDEQYF,TGTGCCAGCAGCCCACGCCAGGTGGGAGGAGACGAGCAGTACTTC
TRBV4-1,TRBJ2-5,many,TRBD1,CASSLQGLSETQYF,TGCGCCAGCAGTCTACAGGGGTTGTCAGAGACCCAGTACTTC
TRBV5-1,TRBJ2-7,many,NA,CASSLGGGTFYEQYF,TGCGCCAGCAGCTTGGGAGGAGGAACCTTTTACGAGCAGTACTTC
TRBV5-1,TRBJ1-1,many,NA,CASGKMENTEAFF,TGCGCCAGCGGAAAAATGGAGAACACTGAAGCTTTCTTT
TRBV6-1,TRBJ2-3,many,NA,CASSESGTQYF,TGTGCCAGCAGTGAATCTGGAACGCAGTATTTT
TRBV20-1,TRBJ2-1,many,TRBD2,CSAVKPLAGSNEQFF,TGCAGTGCTGTAAAGCCCCTAGCGGGGAGCAATGAGCAGTTCTTC